These T cell receptor beta chains were read from a single sample in a study of T cells in Graves' hyperthyroidism and ophthalmopathy. TCRdb called the multiplex PCR reads again in MiXCR, with one record for every CDR3 protein. The sample lists almost 250,000 distinct CDR3 sequences, roughly 22% occurring once. The sample taken for sequencing was blood. These receptors came from a woman aged 35 to 49 with Graves' ophthalmopathy. Both conserved end residues are part of each CDR3. D genes are given only for firm matches. Clone size is given for some rows only: seen once, a few or many times, or a class if the clone is expanded.

TRBV29-1	TRBJ1-1	many	-	TGCAGCGTTGACAGATATGAAGCTTTCTTT	CSVDRYEAFF
TRBV6-5	TRBJ2-7	once	TRBD2	TGTGCCAGCAGTTACTCCGGGGGGGGCGGCTCCTACGAGCAGTACTTC	CASSYSGGGGSYEQYF
TRBV6-1	TRBJ1-3	many	-	TGTGCCAGCAGCCAGGACAAAACCCCCTTTGGAAACACCATATATTTT	CASSQDKTPFGNTIYF
TRBV6-1	TRBJ2-7	-	-	TGTGCCAGCAGAGCCGGAGTATACGAGCAGTACTTC	CASRAGVYEQYF
TRBV4-1	TRBJ2-7	many	TRBD2	TGCGCCAGCAGCCAGGTCGGACTAGCGGGAGGTGAGCAGTACTTC	CASSQVGLAGGEQYF
TRBV25-1	TRBJ1-6	-	-	TGTGCCAGCAGTGAATCGGAAATAACCTATAATTCACCCCTCCACTTT	CASSESEITYNSPLHF
TRBV7-3	TRBJ2-5	many	TRBD1	TGTGCCAGCAGCGAAACAGGGGGCGTAGAGACCCAGTACTTC	CASSETGGVETQYF
TRBV11-2	TRBJ2-2	many	-	TGTGCCAGCAGCTTAAGCGCTGGGGAGCTGTTTTTT	CASSLSAGELFF
TRBV12-3/TRBV12-4	TRBJ2-7	many	-	TGTGCCAGCAGCTTGGGGGACGGGACACCTCTCCAGGAGCAGTACTTC	CASSLGDGTPLQEQYF
TRBV7-2	TRBJ2-5	-	TRBD1	TGTGCCAGCAGCTTTTTGGGACAGCAGAGCGAGACCCAGTACTTC	CASSFLGQQSETQYF
TRBV12-3/TRBV12-4	TRBJ1-1	-	-	TGTGCCAGCAGTTTTTGGACAGAGCCTATGAACACTGAAGCTTTCTTT	CASSFWTEPMNTEAFF
TRBV14	TRBJ1-1	-	-	TGTGCCAGCAGCCAAGTGTATGGTGTCGCTACTGAAGCTTTCTTT	CASSQVYGVATEAFF
TRBV27	TRBJ2-2	many	-	TGTGCCAGCAGTTTGTGGGCTGGTGCCGGGGAGCTGTTTTTT	CASSLWAGAGELFF
TRBV12-3/TRBV12-4	TRBJ2-5	many	TRBD1	TGTGCCAGCACCCTTGGGGACAGGGATCAAGAGACCCAGTACTTC	CASTLGDRDQETQYF
TRBV11-2	TRBJ1-1	many	-	TGTGCCAGCAGCTCCCTTTCGTTCGACACTGAAGCTTTCTTT	CASSSLSFDTEAFF
TRBV6-2/TRBV6-3	TRBJ2-5	once	TRBD2	TGTGCCAGCAGTTACGTTTCGGGAGGGCACAAAGAGACCCAGTACTTC	CASSYVSGGHKETQYF
TRBV28	TRBJ2-7	many	-	TGTGCCAGCACCGGGTCCGGGGCGGATCGCTCCTACGAGCAGTACTTC	CASTGSGADRSYEQYF
TRBV27	TRBJ2-3	few	TRBD2	TGTGCCAGCCGTAGCCAGGCGCACCTAGCGGCTAGCACAGATACGCAGTATTTT	CASRSQAHLAASTDTQYF
TRBV11-2	TRBJ2-7	-	-	TGTGCCAGCAGCTTAGTAGCCGGGCGGAAGACCTCCTACGAGCAGTACTTC	CASSLVAGRKTSYEQYF
TRBV7-6	TRBJ1-1	-	TRBD1	TGTGCCAGCAGCCGAGTGACAGGGGACACTGAAGCTTTCTTT	CASSRVTGDTEAFF
TRBV3-1	TRBJ1-3	-	-	TGTGCCAGCAGCCCCTCGGTCGGACAGTCGGGAGGAAACACCATATATTTT	CASSPSVGQSGGNTIYF
TRBV6-2/TRBV6-3	TRBJ2-7	few	TRBD1	TGTGCCAGCAGTTACCCGGGACAGTTCTACGAGCAGTACTTC	CASSYPGQFYEQYF
TRBV7-8	TRBJ1-6	many	-	TGTGCCAGCAGCTTGACAGTCAATTCACCCCTCCACTTT	CASSLTVNSPLHF
TRBV12-3/TRBV12-4	TRBJ2-5	many	TRBD2	TGTGCCAGCAGTTCGAGCGGGAGGGCGACGGAGACCCAGTACTTC	CASSSSGRATETQYF
TRBV28	TRBJ1-5	many	-	TGTGCCAGCAGCCCTCCGGGGGATTATCAGCCCCAGCATTTT	CASSPPGDYQPQHF